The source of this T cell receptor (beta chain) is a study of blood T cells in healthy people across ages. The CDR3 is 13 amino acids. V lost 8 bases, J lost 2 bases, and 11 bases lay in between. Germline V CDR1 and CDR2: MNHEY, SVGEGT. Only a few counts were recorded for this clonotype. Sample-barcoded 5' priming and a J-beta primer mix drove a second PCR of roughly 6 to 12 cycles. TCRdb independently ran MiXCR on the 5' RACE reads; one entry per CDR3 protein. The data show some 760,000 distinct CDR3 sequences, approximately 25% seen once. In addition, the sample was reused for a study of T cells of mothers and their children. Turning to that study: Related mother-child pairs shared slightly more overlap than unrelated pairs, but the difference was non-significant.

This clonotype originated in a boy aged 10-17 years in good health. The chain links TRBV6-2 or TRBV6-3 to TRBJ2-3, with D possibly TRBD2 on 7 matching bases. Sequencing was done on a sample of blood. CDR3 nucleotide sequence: TGTGCCAGCGGGGGGGCTTTCACAGATACGCAGTATTTT. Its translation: CASGGAFTDTQYF.